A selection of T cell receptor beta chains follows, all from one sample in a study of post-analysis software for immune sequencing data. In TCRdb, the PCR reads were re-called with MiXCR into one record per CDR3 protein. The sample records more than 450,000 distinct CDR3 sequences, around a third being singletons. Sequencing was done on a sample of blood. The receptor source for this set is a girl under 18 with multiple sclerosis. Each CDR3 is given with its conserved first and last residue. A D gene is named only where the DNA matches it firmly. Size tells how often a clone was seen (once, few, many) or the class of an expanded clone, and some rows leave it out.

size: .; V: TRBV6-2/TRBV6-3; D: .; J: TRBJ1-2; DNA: TGTGCCAGCAGTTCCCTAGGACCCAACTATGGCTACACCTTC; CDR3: CASSSLGPNYGYTF
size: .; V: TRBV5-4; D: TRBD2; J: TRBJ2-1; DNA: TGTGCCAGCAGCGACGACAGAGGGACTAGCACCCACAATGAGCAGTTCTTC; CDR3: CASSDDRGTSTHNEQFF
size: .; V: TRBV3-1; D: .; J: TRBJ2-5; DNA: TGCGCCAGCAGCCAAGGATCTCTGGGGGGTCAGCAGTACTTC; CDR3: CASSQGSLGGQQYF
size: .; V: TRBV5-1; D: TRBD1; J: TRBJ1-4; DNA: TGCGCCAGCAGTCTAGGACAGGCTAATGAAAAACTGTTTTTT; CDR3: CASSLGQANEKLFF
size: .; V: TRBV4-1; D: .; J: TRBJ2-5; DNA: TGCGCCAGCAGCCAGCCTTGGGAGACCCAGTACTTC; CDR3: CASSQPWETQYF
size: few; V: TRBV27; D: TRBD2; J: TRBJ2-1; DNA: TGTGCCAGCGGCACCAGCGGGGGTGAGCAGTTCTTC; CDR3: CASGTSGGEQFF
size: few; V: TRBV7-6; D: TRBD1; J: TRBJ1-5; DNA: TGTGCCAGCAGCTTATTAGACAGGGAAGGATCCAATCAGCCCCAGCATTTT; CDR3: CASSLLDREGSNQPQHF
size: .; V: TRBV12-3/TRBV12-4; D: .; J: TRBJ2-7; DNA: TGTGCCAGCAGAAGCCTAGGGGAGAGCCCCGAGCAGTACTTC; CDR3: CASRSLGESPEQYF
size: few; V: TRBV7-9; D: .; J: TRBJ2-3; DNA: TGTGCCAGCAGCTTAATCAGGGATGGAGATACGCAGTATTTT; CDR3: CASSLIRDGDTQYF
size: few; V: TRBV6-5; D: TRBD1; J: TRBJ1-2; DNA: TGTGCCAGCAGTTACTACCAGGGGGCAACCTATGGCTACACCTTC; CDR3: CASSYYQGATYGYTF
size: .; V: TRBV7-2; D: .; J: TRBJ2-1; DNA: TGTACCAGCAGCTTATCACCAGCATACAATGAGCAGTTCTTC; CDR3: CTSSLSPAYNEQFF
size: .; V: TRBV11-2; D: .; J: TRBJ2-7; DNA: TGTGCCAGCAGCTTATCACAGGGTTACCGTGTAGAGCAGTACTTC; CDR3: CASSLSQGYRVEQYF
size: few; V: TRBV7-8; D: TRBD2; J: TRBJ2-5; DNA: TGTGCCAGCAGGGGGCCGGGACTAGCACGGGAGACCCAGTACTTC; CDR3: CASRGPGLARETQYF
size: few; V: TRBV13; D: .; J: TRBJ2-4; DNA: TGTGCCAGCAGTCACCTGTCGGGGGTATCCAAAAACATTCAGTACTTC; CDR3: CASSHLSGVSKNIQYF
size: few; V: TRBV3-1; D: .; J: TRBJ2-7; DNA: TGTGCCAGCAGCCAAGTAGCGGACGGCGCCTACGAGCAGTACTTC; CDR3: CASSQVADGAYEQYF
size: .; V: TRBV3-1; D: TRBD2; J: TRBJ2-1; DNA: TGTGCCAGCAGCCAAGGCGGGGGGGCCCACGCCTACAATGAGCAGTTCTTC; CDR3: CASSQGGGAHAYNEQFF
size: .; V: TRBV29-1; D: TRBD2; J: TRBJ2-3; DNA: TGCACCGTAGTACTAGCGGGGGGCCCCGCAGATACGCAGTATTTT; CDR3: CTVVLAGGPADTQYF
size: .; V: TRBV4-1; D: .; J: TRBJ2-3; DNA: TGCGCCAGCAGCCAAGTCCGACGGACAGATACGCAGTATTTT; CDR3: CASSQVRRTDTQYF
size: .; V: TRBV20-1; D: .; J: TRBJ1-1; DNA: TGCAGTGCTAGGGAGGACAGCCAAAACACTGAAACTTTCTTT; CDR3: CSAREDSQNTETFF
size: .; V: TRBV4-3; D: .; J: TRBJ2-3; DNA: TGCGCCAGCAGCCAAGGGTCGCGACGGGCAATCACAGATACGCAGTATTTT; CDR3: CASSQGSRRAITDTQYF
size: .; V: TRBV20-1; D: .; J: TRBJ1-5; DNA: TGCAGTGCTAGAGCCCGGGGATCCACCCAGCCCCAGCATTTT; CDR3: CSARARGSTQPQHF
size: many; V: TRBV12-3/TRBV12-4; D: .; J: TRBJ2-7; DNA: TGTGCCAGCAGTTTAATCACAGGGTCCTACGAGCAGTACTTC; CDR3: CASSLITGSYEQYF
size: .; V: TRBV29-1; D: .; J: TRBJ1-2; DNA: TGCAGCGTGGAGGGGGGACGGAATAACTATGGCTACACCTTC; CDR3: CSVEGGRNNYGYTF
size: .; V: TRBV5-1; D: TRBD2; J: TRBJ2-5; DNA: TGCGCCAGCAGCTACGCTGCTAGCGGGGGGTCTTCCCGCAATGAGCAGTACTTC; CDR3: CASSYAASGGSSRNEQYF
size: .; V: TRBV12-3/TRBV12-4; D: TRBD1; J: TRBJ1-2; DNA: TGTGCCAGCAGTGAGGGACAGAGACATGGCTACACCTTC; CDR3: CASSEGQRHGYTF
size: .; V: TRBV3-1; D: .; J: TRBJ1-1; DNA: TGTGCCAGCAGCCAAGATCCGGGACAACGCACTGAAGCTTTCTTT; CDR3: CASSQDPGQRTEAFF
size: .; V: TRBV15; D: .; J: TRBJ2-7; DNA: TGTGCCACCCGTGGGCAGGTCAACTACGAGCAGTACTTC; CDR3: CATRGQVNYEQYF
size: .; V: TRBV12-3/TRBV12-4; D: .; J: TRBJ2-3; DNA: TGTGCCAGCAGTTTTTGGGGGGCGAGCACAGATACGCAGTATTTT; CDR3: CASSFWGASTDTQYF
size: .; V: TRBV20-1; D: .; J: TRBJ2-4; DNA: TGCAGTACAGGTTTCTCCAAAAACATTCAGTACTTC; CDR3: CSTGFSKNIQYF
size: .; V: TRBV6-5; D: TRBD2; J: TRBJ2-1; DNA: TGTGCCAGCAGTTACTCAGGACTAGCGGGGCACAATGAGCAGTTCTTC; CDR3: CASSYSGLAGHNEQFF
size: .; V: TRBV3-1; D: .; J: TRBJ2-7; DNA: TGTGCCAGCAGCCAGCAGGACAAGGGAAGGTACGAGCAGTACTTC; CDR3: CASSQQDKGRYEQYF
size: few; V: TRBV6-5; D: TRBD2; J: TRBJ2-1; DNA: TGTGCCAGCAGTTTTCTCGGCGGGGGAGGCGAGCAGTTCTTC; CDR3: CASSFLGGGGEQFF
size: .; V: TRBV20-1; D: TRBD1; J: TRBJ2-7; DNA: TGCAGTGCTAGGTCGGACAGGGGATACGAGCAGTACTTC; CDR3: CSARSDRGYEQYF
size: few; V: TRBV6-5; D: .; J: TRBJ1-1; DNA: TGTGCCAGCAGACGCCAGGACCTGAACACTGAAGCTTTCTTT; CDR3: CASRRQDLNTEAFF
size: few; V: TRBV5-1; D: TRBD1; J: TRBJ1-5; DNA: TGCGCCAGCAGCTTGGGGTCAGGGGGCCTTAATCAGCCCCAGCATTTT; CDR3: CASSLGSGGLNQPQHF
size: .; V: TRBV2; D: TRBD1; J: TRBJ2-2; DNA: TGTGCCAGTCGGGAAAACACTTTTCCGGGACAGGCGAACACCGGGGAGCTGTTTTTT; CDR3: CASRENTFPGQANTGELFF
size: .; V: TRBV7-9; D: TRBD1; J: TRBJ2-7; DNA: TGTGCCAGCAGCTTAGAGGACAGGCCTGCCTACGAGCAGTACTTC; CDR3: CASSLEDRPAYEQYF
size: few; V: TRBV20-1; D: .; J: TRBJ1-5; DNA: TGCAGTGCTAGAGCCTCCGGTTGGGTCGATCAGCCCCAGCATTTT; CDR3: CSARASGWVDQPQHF
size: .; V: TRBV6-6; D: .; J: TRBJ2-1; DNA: TGTGCCAGCAGTTACGTAGTGCATAGCTCCTACAATGAGCAGTTCTTC; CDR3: CASSYVVHSSYNEQFF
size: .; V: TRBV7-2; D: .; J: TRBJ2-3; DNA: TGTGCCAGCAGCTTAGGGGCTAAAGGAGATACGCAGTATTTT; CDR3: CASSLGAKGDTQYF
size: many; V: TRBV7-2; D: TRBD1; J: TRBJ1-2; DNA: TGTGCCAGCAGCTCTCGACAGGGTCGGGTCTATGGCTACACCTTC; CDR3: CASSSRQGRVYGYTF
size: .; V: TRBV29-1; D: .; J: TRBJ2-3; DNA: TGCAGTTTCCAGGGCCTCCGTGGAGATACGCAGTATTTT; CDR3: CSFQGLRGDTQYF
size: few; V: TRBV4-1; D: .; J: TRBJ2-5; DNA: TGCGCCAGCAGCCACCAGACGGGCTCCATCGAGACCCAGTACTTC; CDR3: CASSHQTGSIETQYF
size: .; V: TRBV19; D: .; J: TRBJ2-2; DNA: TGTGCCAGTAGTATAGATCGGTCCTACACCGGGGAGCTGTTTTTT; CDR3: CASSIDRSYTGELFF
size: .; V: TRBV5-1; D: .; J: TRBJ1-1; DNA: TGCGCCAGCAGATTTGGGGAGAACACTGAAGCTTTCTTT; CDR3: CASRFGENTEAFF
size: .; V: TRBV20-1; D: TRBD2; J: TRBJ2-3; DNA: TGCAGTGTCAGAGCGGGGGCTACCACAGATACGCAGTATTTT; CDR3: CSVRAGATTDTQYF
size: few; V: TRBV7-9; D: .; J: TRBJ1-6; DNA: TGTGCCAGCAGCTTAGCGCTCGGGGGGATCAATGGTTCACCCCTCCACTTT; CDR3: CASSLALGGINGSPLHF
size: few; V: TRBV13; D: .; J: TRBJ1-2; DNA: TGTGCCAGCAGCTTTAAATCTTCAGGGCTCAATGGCTACACCTTC; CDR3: CASSFKSSGLNGYTF
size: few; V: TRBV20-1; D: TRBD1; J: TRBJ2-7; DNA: TGCAGTGCTACGGGACAGGGGGCTTACGAGCAGTACTTC; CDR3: CSATGQGAYEQYF